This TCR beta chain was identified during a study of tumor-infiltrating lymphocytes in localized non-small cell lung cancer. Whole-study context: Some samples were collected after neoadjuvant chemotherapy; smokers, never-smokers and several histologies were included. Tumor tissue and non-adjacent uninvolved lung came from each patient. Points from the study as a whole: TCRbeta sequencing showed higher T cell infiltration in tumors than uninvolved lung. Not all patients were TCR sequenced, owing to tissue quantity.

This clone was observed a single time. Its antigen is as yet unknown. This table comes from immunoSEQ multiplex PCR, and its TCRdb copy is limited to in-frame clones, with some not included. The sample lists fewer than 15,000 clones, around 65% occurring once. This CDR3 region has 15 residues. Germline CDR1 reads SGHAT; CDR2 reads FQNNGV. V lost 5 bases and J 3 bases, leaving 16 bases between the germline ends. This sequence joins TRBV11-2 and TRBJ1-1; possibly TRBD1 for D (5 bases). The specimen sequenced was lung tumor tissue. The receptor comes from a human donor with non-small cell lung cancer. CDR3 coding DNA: TGTGCCAGCAGCCCTAGTTGGGGGTGGCACACTGAAGCTTTCTTT. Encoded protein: CASSPSWGWHTEAFF.